The 19 T cell receptor beta chains in this list originate from one sample, sequenced in a study of vaccination and CD4 T cells after COVID-19. Time point: late sampling 161 to 241 days after vaccination in a few convalescent patients. The treatment denotes: roughly ten-day PBMC culture with coronavirus spike peptide pools or control peptides (ViraFEST assay). The Oncomine TCR Beta short-read assay was applied to DNA of cultured CD4+ T cells. TCRdb redid the calling of the PCR reads with MiXCR, one entry per CDR3 protein. The data contain around 16,000 distinct CDR3 sequences, 54% of them singletons. Their target antigens are unknown. Material: CD4+ T cells from blood, cultured in vitro, obtained about 7 months after SARS-CoV-2 vaccination. The receptors derive from a human donor who had recovered from COVID-19.

The gene calls are TRBV5-4 and TRBJ2-5; 9 bases align to TRBD2. Germline CDR1 SGHNT, CDR2 YYREEE (reference sequence). Trimming took 2 bases from V and 5 from J; bases not matched to a gene: 7. The CDR3 contains 15 residues. CDR3 coding DNA: TGTGCCAGCAGCTTAGCGGGGGGCCTTTGGGAGACCCAGTACTTC. Protein: CASSLAGGLWETQYF.

The CDR3 reads CASSLHRTSGYNEQFF. The CDR3 coding sequence is TGTGCCAGCAGTTTGCACAGGACTAGCGGCTACAATGAGCAGTTCTTC. The rearrangement uses TRBV12-3 or TRBV12-4 and TRBJ2-1; 10 nucleotides align to TRBD2. The trim removed 3 bases at V and 3 bases at J, leaving 5 bases unmatched. The CDR3 loop spans 16 amino acids.

A single count supports this clonotype. V gene TRBV27 combines with J gene TRBJ2-5; TRBD2 agrees at 7 bases. After removal of 2 bases from V and 7 bases from J, the junction contained 10 bases not matched to a gene. CDR3 size: 15 residues. Germline V gene data show CDR1 as MNHEY and CDR2 as SMNVEV (reference sequence). In DNA form, the CDR3 reads TGTGCCAGCAGTTTAACCAGCGGGATGTTAGGGACCCAGTACTTC. Residues: CASSLTSGMLGTQYF.

The J gene is TRBJ1-2, the V gene TRBV9, with D unresolved. Germline V lookup: CDR1 SGDLS, CDR2 YYNGEE. The CDR3 covers 11 residues. V was clipped by 7 bases and J by 3 bases, with 7 bases between them. The CDR3 DNA follows: TGTGCCAGCCGGAGAGACTATGGCTACACCTTC. As protein: CASRRDYGYTF.

Only one count was recorded for this clonotype. The chain couples TRBV7-9 to TRBJ1-3; tentatively, D is TRBD1 (5 bases). Germline CDR1 is SEHNR and CDR2 is FQNEAQ (reference sequence). With 5 bases removed from V and 5 bases from J, the gap between germline ends came to 16 bases. The CDR3 totals 15 residues. CDR3 sequence: CASSPPGQARNTIYF. DNA of the CDR3: TGTGCCAGCAGCCCTCCAGGGCAGGCGAGAAACACCATATATTTT.

This clonotype was seen only a few times. V is TRBV20-1 and J is TRBJ2-2; a possible D gene is TRBD2 (6 bases). The CDR3 consists of 17 residues. Per the germline V gene, CDR1 is DFQATT and CDR2 is SNEGSKA (reference sequence). The ends were cut back, 0 bases at V and 5 bases at J, with 19 bases in the middle. The CDR3 DNA reads as TGCAGTGCTAGAGATCCTGTAGGGCGGGGAAGTACCGGGGAGCTGTTTTTT. Protein: CSARDPVGRGSTGELFF.

The rearrangement links TRBV18 to TRBJ2-5; TRBD1 matches 7 bases. The V gene's germline CDR1 is KGHSH and CDR2 LQKENI. After removal of 1 base from V and 5 bases from J, the junction contained 4 bases not matched to a gene. The CDR3 loop spans 14 amino acids. This CDR3 reads CASSPQGAVETQYF. CDR3 in DNA: TGTGCCAGCTCACCACAGGGGGCCGTGGAGACCCAGTACTTC.

The chain joins TRBV20-1 to TRBJ1-4; D remains unclear. V shed 5 bases and J shed 6 bases, with 16 bases lying between them. From germline, CDR1 is DFQATT and CDR2 SNEGSKA (reference sequence). CDR3 length equals 14 residues. CDR3 DNA sequence: TGCAGTGCTTCTCGCCCCAGCGGGGATGAAAAACTGTTTTTT. Translating it yields CSASRPSGDEKLFF.

This clonotype was seen only a few times. This chain uses TRBV27 with TRBJ2-7, with D unclear. The germline V and J ends were trimmed by 6 bases and 6 bases, with 12 bases remaining between them. CDR3 length: 12 amino acids. Germline CDR1 and CDR2: MNHEY and SMNVEV (reference sequence). The CDR3 spells CASSPTPREQYF. CDR3 in DNA: TGTGCCAGCAGCCCGACTCCCCGCGAGCAGTACTTC.

V gene TRBV20-1 combines with J gene TRBJ1-4; TRBD1 is a possible D gene (6 bases). V was clipped by 6 bases and J by 7 bases, with 12 bases between them. In germline, CDR1 is DFQATT, CDR2 SNEGSKA (reference sequence). This CDR3 is 12 amino acids long. CDR3 sequence: CSATDSLEKLFF. CDR3 coding DNA: TGCAGTGCAACGGACAGCCTTGAAAAACTGTTTTTT.

This clonotype was picked up a small number of times. The CDR3 reads CASTPWGDQPQHF. For the CDR3, the DNA is TGTGCCAGCACCCCCTGGGGGGATCAGCCCCAGCATTTT. V gene TRBV6-2 or TRBV6-3 combines with J gene TRBJ1-5; possibly TRBD1 for D (5 bases). V was cut by 7 bases and J by 5 bases, with 12 bases left in between. Germline V CDR1 and CDR2: MNHEY, SVGEGT. This CDR3 has 13 residues.

The chain couples TRBV20-1 to TRBJ1-6; a possible D gene is TRBD1 (5 bases). V was trimmed by 3 bases and J by 7 bases, leaving 16 bases between them. Germline lookup yields CDR1 DFQATT and CDR2 SNEGSKA (reference sequence). CDR3 length equals 15 residues. This CDR3 is CSARSRVRENSPLHF. The DNA of the CDR3 is TGCAGTGCTAGGAGTAGGGTCAGGGAGAATTCACCCCTCCACTTT.

The CDR3 region has the DNA TGCGCCAGCAGCAGCGGGAGACGGGAGACCCAGTACTTC. Translated, it gives CASSSGRRETQYF. The chain employs TRBV4-3 and TRBJ2-5, with 8 bases matching TRBD2. Per germline, CDR1 LGHNA and CDR2 YSLEER. This CDR3 contains 13 residues. After removal of 5 bases from V and 5 bases from J, the junction contained 4 bases not matched to a gene.

The chain carries TRBV7-8 and TRBJ1-1, with D hard to call. Trimming shortened V by 0 bases and J by 4 bases, and 15 bases separated the two germline ends. CDR1 and CDR2 (germline): SGHVS, FQNEAQ. This CDR3 spans 16 amino acids. The CDR3 DNA sequence: TGTGCCAGCAGCTTAGCGGGCCCAGAGGCGGGCACTGAAGCTTTCTTT. This encodes CASSLAGPEAGTEAFF.

This rearrangement joins TRBV27 to TRBJ1-2; D is unresolved. Trimming removed 6 bases at V and 4 bases at J, with 12 bases between. Germline CDR1 reads MNHEY; CDR2 reads SMNVEV (reference sequence). The CDR3 is 13 residues long. CDR3 nucleotides: TGTGCCAGCAGCCGTGCTTGGGGCTATGGCTACACCTTC. Residues: CASSRAWGYGYTF.

This sequence joins TRBV21-1 and TRBJ2-7. TRBV21-1 is deemed a pseudogene. This CDR3 contains 17 residues. CDR3 in amino acids: CASSKALGQTYSYEQYF. CDR3 sequence (DNA): TGTGCCAGCAGCAAAGCGCTTGGGCAGACGTACTCCTACGAGCAGTACTTC.

The sample holds a few counts of this clonotype. This sequence joins TRBV7-2 and TRBJ2-3; D remains unclear. The ends were cut back, 3 bases at V and 6 bases at J, with 10 bases in the middle. Per germline, CDR1 SGHTA and CDR2 FQGNSA. This CDR3 has 13 amino acids. As DNA, the CDR3 is TGTGCCAGCAGCTTGGCCCCCCGGGATACGCAGTATTTT. It specifies CASSLAPRDTQYF.

The chain recombines TRBV14 with TRBJ1-1; D is perhaps TRBD1 (5 bases). Germline CDR1 reads SGHDN; CDR2 reads FVKESK. There are 14 residues in the CDR3. V shed 4 bases and J shed 6 bases, with 15 bases lying between them. CDR3 DNA sequence: TGTGCCAGCAGCCGAAGGCGGGGGGGGGCTGAAGCTTTCTTT. It yields the protein CASSRRRGGAEAFF.

The CDR3 region has the DNA TGTGCCAGTAGTGAATGGGATCGAGGCTACACCTTC. It codes for CASSEWDRGYTF. This rearrangement joins TRBV19 to TRBJ1-2; unclear D gene. V lost 5 bases and J lost 8, with 12 bases in between. CDR1 is LNHDA and CDR2 is SQIVND in the germline V gene (reference sequence). The CDR3 is 12 residues long.